The sequence of this T cell receptor (beta chain) was determined in a study of cytomegalovirus exposure and HLA in healthy donors. Whole-study findings and limits: Per a prior analysis, the majority of TCR beta V segments were productive roughly 90% or roughly 30% of the time.

CDR3 length equals 15 residues. Per germline, CDR1 MNHNY and CDR2 SVGAGI (reference sequence). The donors gave bone marrow, and they were healthy. Primers included in the PCR were 60 Vbeta and 13 Jbeta primers. Data came from immunoSEQ multiplex PCR; TCRdb stores just in-frame clones and leaves some out. The sample yields 200,000 to 250,000 clones, around 80% seen once. In the case of this clone: As yet, its antigen is unknown.

This chain connects TRBV6-6 to TRBJ2-5; TRBD2 agrees at 7 bases. The J call may not be correct, given that the DNA end is closer to TRBJ2-7. The sequence was obtained from a male donor in good health and CMV-seronegative. Sequences were obtained from PBMCs. CDR3 nucleotides: TGTGCCAGCAGTTATAGGGCCAGCGGGGCCGACGAGCAGTACTTC. The encoded protein is CASSYRASGADEQYF.